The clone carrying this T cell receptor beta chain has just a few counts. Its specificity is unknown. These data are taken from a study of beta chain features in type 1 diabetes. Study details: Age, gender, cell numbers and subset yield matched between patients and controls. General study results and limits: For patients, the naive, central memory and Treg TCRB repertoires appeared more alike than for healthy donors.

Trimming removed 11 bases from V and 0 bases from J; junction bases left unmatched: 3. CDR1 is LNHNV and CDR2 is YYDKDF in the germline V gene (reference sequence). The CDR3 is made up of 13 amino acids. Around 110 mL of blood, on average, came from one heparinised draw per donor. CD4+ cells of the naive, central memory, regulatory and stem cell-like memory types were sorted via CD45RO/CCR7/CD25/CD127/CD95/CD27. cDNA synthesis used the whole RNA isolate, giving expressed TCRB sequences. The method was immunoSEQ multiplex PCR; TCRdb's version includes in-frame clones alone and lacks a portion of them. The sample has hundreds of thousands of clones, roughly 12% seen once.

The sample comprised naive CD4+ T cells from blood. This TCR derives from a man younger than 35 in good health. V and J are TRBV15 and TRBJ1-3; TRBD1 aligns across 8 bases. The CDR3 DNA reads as TGTGCCGTACAGGGGGGCTCTGGAAACACCATATATTTT. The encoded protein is CAVQGGSGNTIYF.